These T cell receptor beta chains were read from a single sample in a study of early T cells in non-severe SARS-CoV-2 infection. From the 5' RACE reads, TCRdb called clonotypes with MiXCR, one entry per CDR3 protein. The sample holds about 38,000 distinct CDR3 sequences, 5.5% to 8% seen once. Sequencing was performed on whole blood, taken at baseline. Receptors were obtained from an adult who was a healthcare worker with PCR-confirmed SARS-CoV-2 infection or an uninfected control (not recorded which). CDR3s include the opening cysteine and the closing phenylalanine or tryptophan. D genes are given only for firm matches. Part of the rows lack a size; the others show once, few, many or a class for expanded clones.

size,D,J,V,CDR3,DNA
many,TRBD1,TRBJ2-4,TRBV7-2,CASSSGGSKNIQYF,TGTGCCAGCAGCTCAGGGGGTAGCAAAAACATTCAGTACTTC
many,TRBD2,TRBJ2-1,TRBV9,CASSLRLAGVGSYNEQFF,TGTGCCAGCAGCCTTCGCCTAGCGGGAGTAGGCTCCTACAATGAGCAGTTCTTC
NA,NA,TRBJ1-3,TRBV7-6,CASSLGGGGGNTIYF,TGTGCCAGCAGCTTAGGCGGAGGGGGAGGAAACACCATATATTTT
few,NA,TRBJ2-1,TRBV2,CASRDRGALYNEQFF,TGTGCCAGCAGAGATCGCGGGGCCCTCTACAATGAGCAGTTCTTC
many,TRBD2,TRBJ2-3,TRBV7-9,CATRPTGLEVGTQYF,TGTGCCACCAGACCCACGGGACTAGAGGTTGGCACGCAGTATTTT
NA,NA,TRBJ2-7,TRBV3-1,CASSRGYHYEQYF,TGTGCCAGCAGCCGTGGTTATCACTACGAGCAGTACTTC
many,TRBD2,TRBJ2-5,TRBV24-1,CATSEWTSGSSGGTQYF,TGTGCCACCAGTGAGTGGACTAGCGGGAGCTCCGGGGGGACCCAGTACTTC
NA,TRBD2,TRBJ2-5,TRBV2,CASSFNSGSGETQYF,TGTGCCAGCAGTTTCAATAGCGGGAGCGGGGAGACCCAGTACTTC
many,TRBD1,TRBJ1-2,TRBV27,CASSFSGQGYGYTF,TGTGCCAGCAGTTTTAGCGGACAGGGTTATGGCTACACCTTC
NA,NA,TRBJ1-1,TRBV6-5,CASSYRGYTEAFF,TGTGCCAGCAGTTACAGGGGATATACTGAAGCTTTCTTT
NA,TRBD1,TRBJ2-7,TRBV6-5,CASGDSFISYEQYF,TGTGCCAGCGGGGACAGTTTCATCTCCTACGAGCAGTACTTC
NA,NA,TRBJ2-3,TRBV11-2,CASSFITDTQYF,TGTGCCAGCAGTTTTATCACAGATACGCAGTATTTT
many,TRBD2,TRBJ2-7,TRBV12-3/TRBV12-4,CASSKGLAGAYEQYF,TGTGCCAGCAGCAAGGGACTAGCGGGAGCCTACGAGCAGTACTTC
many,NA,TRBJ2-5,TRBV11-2,CASSLPDPGGTQYF,TGTGCCAGCAGCTTACCCGATCCCGGAGGGACCCAGTACTTC
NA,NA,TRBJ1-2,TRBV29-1,CSVGADGYTF,TGCAGCGTTGGGGCGGATGGCTACACCTTC
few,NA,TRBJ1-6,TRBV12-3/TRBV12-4,CASSGGPPLPTNSPLHF,TGTGCCAGCAGTGGGGGACCCCCGCTTCCCACTAATTCACCCCTCCACTTT
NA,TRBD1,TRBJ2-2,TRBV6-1,CASSGKTGIGELFF,TGTGCCAGCAGTGGAAAGACAGGGATCGGGGAGCTGTTTTTT
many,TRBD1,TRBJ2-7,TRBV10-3,CAIRDRARDEQYF,TGTGCCATCAGGGACAGGGCTAGGGACGAGCAGTACTTC
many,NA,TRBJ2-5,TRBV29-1,CSVAGARQETQYF,TGCAGCGTTGCGGGAGCCCGACAAGAGACCCAGTACTTC
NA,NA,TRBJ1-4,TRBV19,CASAPGLREKLFF,TGTGCCAGCGCGCCGGGACTACGTGAAAAACTGTTTTTT
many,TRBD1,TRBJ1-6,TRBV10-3,CATRAQGMDNSPLHF,TGTGCCACCAGGGCACAGGGGATGGATAATTCACCCCTCCACTTT
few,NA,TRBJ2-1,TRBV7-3,CASSYTTAGHKFF,TGTGCCAGCAGCTATACTACCGCGGGACATAAGTTCTTC
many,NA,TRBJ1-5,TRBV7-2,CASSLSQTSNQPQHF,TGTGCCAGCAGCTTATCTCAGACCAGCAATCAGCCCCAGCATTTT
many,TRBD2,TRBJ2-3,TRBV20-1,CSARPGLASADTQYF,TGCAGTGCTAGACCGGGACTAGCGAGCGCAGATACGCAGTATTTT
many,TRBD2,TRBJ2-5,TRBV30,CAWGTGGGETQYF,TGTGCCTGGGGTACGGGAGGTGGAGAGACCCAGTACTTC
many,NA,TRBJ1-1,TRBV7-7,CASSLDLNTEAFF,TGTGCTAGCAGCTTAGACTTGAACACTGAAGCTTTCTTT
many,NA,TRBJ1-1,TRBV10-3,CAISDPQGSDTEAFF,TGTGCCATCAGTGACCCCCAGGGCAGTGACACTGAAGCTTTCTTT
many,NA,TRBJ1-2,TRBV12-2,CASRLADGRSTNYGYTF,TGTGCAAGTCGCTTAGCGGATGGGCGAAGTACAAACTATGGCTACACCTTC
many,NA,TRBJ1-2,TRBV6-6,CASKRRGALQGYGYTF,TGTGCCAGCAAAAGACGCGGAGCCCTACAGGGATATGGCTACACCTTC
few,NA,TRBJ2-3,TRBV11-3,CASSLGTFPTDTQYF,TGTGCCAGCAGCTTAGGGACTTTTCCCACAGATACGCAGTATTTT
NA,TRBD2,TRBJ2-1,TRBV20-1,CSARSLAGINEQFF,TGCAGTGCTAGAAGCCTAGCGGGAATCAATGAGCAGTTCTTC
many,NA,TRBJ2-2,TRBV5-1,CASSWDGNTGELFF,TGCGCCAGCAGCTGGGACGGGAACACCGGGGAGCTGTTTTTT
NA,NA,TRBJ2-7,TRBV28,CASNPTGYNYEQYF,TGTGCCAGCAACCCTACAGGGTACAATTACGAGCAGTACTTC
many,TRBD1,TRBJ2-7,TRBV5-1,CASSLEGGTSYEQYF,TGCGCCAGCAGCTTGGAAGGGGGCACGTCCTACGAGCAGTACTTC
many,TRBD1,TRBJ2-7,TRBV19,CASAQGDEQYF,TGTGCCAGTGCTCAGGGGGACGAGCAGTACTTC
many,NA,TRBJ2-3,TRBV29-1,CSVRLGDTQYF,TGCAGCGTTCGGCTGGGAGATACGCAGTATTTT
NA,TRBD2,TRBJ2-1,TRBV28,CASSPWEGRGSYNEQFF,TGTGCCAGCAGCCCCTGGGAGGGACGGGGCTCCTACAATGAGCAGTTCTTC
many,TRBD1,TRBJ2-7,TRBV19,CASSRDRGASGYEQYF,TGTGCCAGTAGCCGGGACAGGGGTGCTAGCGGCTACGAGCAGTACTTC
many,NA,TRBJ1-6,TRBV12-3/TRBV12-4,CASSVAGGNSPLHF,TGTGCCAGCAGTGTAGCGGGGGGTAATTCACCCCTCCACTTT
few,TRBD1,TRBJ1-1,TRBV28,CASRGQGRLGIAEAFF,TGTGCCAGCAGGGGACAGGGAAGGCTAGGGATCGCTGAAGCTTTCTTT
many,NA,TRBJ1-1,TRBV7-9,CASSLLPGTTEAFF,TGTGCCAGCAGCTTATTACCGGGAACTACTGAAGCTTTCTTT
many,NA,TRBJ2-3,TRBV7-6,CASSKGPVWGTDTQYF,TGTGCCAGCAGCAAAGGACCAGTTTGGGGCACAGATACGCAGTATTTT
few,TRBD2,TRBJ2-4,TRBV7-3,CASSLGASGIGNIQYF,TGTGCCAGCAGCTTAGGGGCTAGCGGGATTGGAAACATTCAGTACTTC
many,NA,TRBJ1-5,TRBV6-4,CATVNRRSNQPQHF,TGTGCCACCGTAAACAGGCGTAGCAATCAGCCCCAGCATTTT
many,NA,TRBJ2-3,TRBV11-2,CASSPSVPDLTDTQYF,TGTGCCAGCAGCCCCTCCGTGCCGGACCTCACAGATACGCAGTATTTT
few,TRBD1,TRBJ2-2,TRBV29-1,CSASHGTDTGELFF,TGCAGCGCATCACACGGGACAGACACCGGGGAGCTGTTTTTT
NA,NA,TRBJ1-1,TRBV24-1,CAGPAFTEAFF,TGTGCCGGCCCGGCTTTCACTGAAGCTTTCTTT
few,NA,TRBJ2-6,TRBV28,CASSLGLAGAAGANVLTF,TGTGCCAGCAGTTTGGGATTAGCTGGGGCAGCCGGGGCCAACGTCCTGACTTTC
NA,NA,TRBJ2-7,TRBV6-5,CASSTRGRGPGQYF,TGTGCCAGCAGTACCCGGGGGAGGGGGCCCGGGCAGTACTTC
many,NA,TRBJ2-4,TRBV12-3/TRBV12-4,CASRSGGSKNIQYF,TGTGCCAGCAGGTCCGGAGGGTCCAAAAACATTCAGTACTTC